The rows below give T cell receptor beta chains drawn from one sample of a study of early T cells in non-severe SARS-CoV-2 infection. MiXCR, run by TCRdb on the 5' RACE reads, gives a single entry per CDR3 protein. The data hold just under 65,000 distinct CDR3 sequences, with about 10% observed a single time. The material was whole blood, obtained at baseline. The receptors shown here come from an adult who was a healthcare worker with PCR-confirmed SARS-CoV-2 infection or an uninfected control (not recorded which). CDR3s include the opening cysteine and the closing phenylalanine or tryptophan. Fields, in order: D gene, J gene, V gene, clone size, CDR3 DNA, CDR3 protein. D genes are given only for firm matches. Clone size, where shown, is once, few, many, or a class for clones that have expanded.

d_gene: TRBD2
j_gene: TRBJ2-1
v_gene: TRBV7-8
abundance: -
CDR3nt: TGTGCCAGCCGTCCGACTAGCGGGGTCACAGAGCAGTTCTTC
CDR3aa: CASRPTSGVTEQFF

d_gene: -
j_gene: TRBJ2-6
v_gene: TRBV12-3/TRBV12-4
abundance: -
CDR3nt: TGTGCCAGCCTAGAAAACTCTGGGGCCAACGTCCTGACTTTC
CDR3aa: CASLENSGANVLTF

d_gene: TRBD1
j_gene: TRBJ2-2
v_gene: TRBV24-1
abundance: medium-sized
CDR3nt: TGTGCCACCAGTGATACCCCGGGACAGGGTGTATCGAACACCGGGGAGCTGTTTTTT
CDR3aa: CATSDTPGQGVSNTGELFF

d_gene: TRBD2
j_gene: TRBJ2-3
v_gene: TRBV20-1
abundance: many
CDR3nt: TGCAGTGCTAGAACTTTAGCGGGAGGGCAAGATACGCAGTATTTT
CDR3aa: CSARTLAGGQDTQYF

d_gene: -
j_gene: TRBJ2-7
v_gene: TRBV18
abundance: few
CDR3nt: TGTGCCAGCTCTCCCGACCCGACGGAGCAGTACTTC
CDR3aa: CASSPDPTEQYF

d_gene: -
j_gene: TRBJ2-3
v_gene: TRBV7-9
abundance: few
CDR3nt: TGTGCCAGCAGCTTGAAGGATACGCAGTATTTT
CDR3aa: CASSLKDTQYF

d_gene: -
j_gene: TRBJ2-2
v_gene: TRBV7-6
abundance: many
CDR3nt: TGTGCCAGCAGCTTGTCGGCGGGGGAGCTGTTTTTT
CDR3aa: CASSLSAGELFF

d_gene: -
j_gene: TRBJ2-5
v_gene: TRBV20-1
abundance: -
CDR3nt: TGCAGTGCGCAAAGGGGCCGTGGGACCCAGTACTTC
CDR3aa: CSAQRGRGTQYF

d_gene: -
j_gene: TRBJ2-7
v_gene: TRBV7-2
abundance: few
CDR3nt: TGTGCCAGCAGCCTAAGGACTATCAGCGAGCAGTACTTC
CDR3aa: CASSLRTISEQYF

d_gene: -
j_gene: TRBJ2-1
v_gene: TRBV6-5
abundance: many
CDR3nt: TGTGCCAGCAGGGCGAGCGGAAGCTCCTACAATGAGCAGTTCTTC
CDR3aa: CASRASGSSYNEQFF

d_gene: -
j_gene: TRBJ2-5
v_gene: TRBV29-1
abundance: -
CDR3nt: TGCAGCGTTGAGCCCCCGGTGGCCCCGGAGACCCAGTACTTC
CDR3aa: CSVEPPVAPETQYF

d_gene: TRBD1
j_gene: TRBJ2-1
v_gene: TRBV2
abundance: -
CDR3nt: TGTGCCAGCAGCCCGGGACAGGGAGAGTACAATGAGCAGTTCTTC
CDR3aa: CASSPGQGEYNEQFF

d_gene: -
j_gene: TRBJ1-1
v_gene: TRBV2
abundance: few
CDR3nt: TGTGCCACCGAGTCAACAAGGGACACTGAAGCTTTCTTT
CDR3aa: CATESTRDTEAFF

d_gene: -
j_gene: TRBJ1-1
v_gene: TRBV5-1
abundance: -
CDR3nt: TGCGCCAGCAGCTTGGATCCCACTCCCCCTGAAGCTTTCTTT
CDR3aa: CASSLDPTPPEAFF

d_gene: TRBD1
j_gene: TRBJ2-7
v_gene: TRBV9
abundance: -
CDR3nt: TGTGCCAGCAGCGTAGCCGGGACAGGCGACACGGGGGACGAGCAGTACTTC
CDR3aa: CASSVAGTGDTGDEQYF

d_gene: -
j_gene: TRBJ2-3
v_gene: TRBV4-1
abundance: -
CDR3nt: TGCGCCAGCAGCCAAGATCAAGGGGCAGGAGATACGCAGTATTTT
CDR3aa: CASSQDQGAGDTQYF

d_gene: -
j_gene: TRBJ2-1
v_gene: TRBV6-2/TRBV6-3
abundance: many
CDR3nt: TGTGCCAGCAGTTACGCTATTGAGCAGTTCTTC
CDR3aa: CASSYAIEQFF

d_gene: TRBD2
j_gene: TRBJ2-7
v_gene: TRBV18
abundance: few
CDR3nt: TGTGCCAGCTCACGCCGGACTAGCGGGAGAGGTTACGAGCAGTACTTC
CDR3aa: CASSRRTSGRGYEQYF

d_gene: -
j_gene: TRBJ1-4
v_gene: TRBV4-2
abundance: few
CDR3nt: TGTGCCAGCAGCCAACCCACTACAGGTGCAACTAATGAAAAACTGTTTTTT
CDR3aa: CASSQPTTGATNEKLFF

d_gene: -
j_gene: TRBJ2-3
v_gene: TRBV7-2
abundance: many
CDR3nt: TGTGCCAGCAGCTTCGACACCAGCACAGATACGCAGTATTTT
CDR3aa: CASSFDTSTDTQYF

d_gene: -
j_gene: TRBJ1-5
v_gene: TRBV12-3/TRBV12-4
abundance: -
CDR3nt: TGTGCCAGCAGCGCACGTGCGCAGCCCCAGCATTTT
CDR3aa: CASSARAQPQHF

d_gene: -
j_gene: TRBJ2-2
v_gene: TRBV29-1
abundance: many
CDR3nt: TGCAGCGTTGAACCTCAGGGGACGGGCGGGGAGCTGTTTTTT
CDR3aa: CSVEPQGTGGELFF

d_gene: TRBD2
j_gene: TRBJ2-2
v_gene: TRBV6-5
abundance: few
CDR3nt: TGTGCCAGCAACACGGGGGGGACGAACACCGGGGAGCTGTTTTTT
CDR3aa: CASNTGGTNTGELFF

d_gene: -
j_gene: TRBJ1-1
v_gene: TRBV7-2
abundance: few
CDR3nt: TGTGCCAGCAGCATACGGGCTTCGGGCTTTACTGAAGCTTTCTTT
CDR3aa: CASSIRASGFTEAFF

d_gene: -
j_gene: TRBJ1-2
v_gene: TRBV12-3/TRBV12-4
abundance: few
CDR3nt: TGTGCCAGCAGTCTTGGACGCTATGGCTACACCTTC
CDR3aa: CASSLGRYGYTF

d_gene: -
j_gene: TRBJ2-2
v_gene: TRBV19
abundance: few
CDR3nt: TGTGCCAGTAGCAAGCAGATGAACACCGGGGAGCTGTTTTTT
CDR3aa: CASSKQMNTGELFF

d_gene: -
j_gene: TRBJ1-1
v_gene: TRBV6-5
abundance: -
CDR3nt: TGTGCCAGCAGCAGAGGGGACCCGAACACTGAAGCTTTCTTT
CDR3aa: CASSRGDPNTEAFF

d_gene: TRBD1
j_gene: TRBJ2-1
v_gene: TRBV12-3/TRBV12-4
abundance: -
CDR3nt: TGTGCCAGCAGATTGTCCGGGACAGGGGGCAATGAGCAGTTCTTC
CDR3aa: CASRLSGTGGNEQFF

d_gene: -
j_gene: TRBJ2-7
v_gene: TRBV6-2/TRBV6-3
abundance: many
CDR3nt: TGTGCCAGCAGTATGGGGAACGAGCAGTACTTC
CDR3aa: CASSMGNEQYF

d_gene: -
j_gene: TRBJ1-2
v_gene: TRBV6-5
abundance: -
CDR3nt: TGTGCCAGCAGCCCCGGGGGGGCCGTCTATGGCTATACCTTC
CDR3aa: CASSPGGAVYGYTF

d_gene: TRBD2
j_gene: TRBJ2-7
v_gene: TRBV20-1
abundance: -
CDR3nt: TGCAGTGCACCCTGGCTAGCGGGTGCCTACGAGCAGTACTTC
CDR3aa: CSAPWLAGAYEQYF

d_gene: -
j_gene: TRBJ2-3
v_gene: TRBV7-6
abundance: -
CDR3nt: TGTGCCAGCAGCCGCGGACCTCTCACAGATACGCAGTATTTT
CDR3aa: CASSRGPLTDTQYF

d_gene: -
j_gene: TRBJ2-3
v_gene: TRBV20-1
abundance: few
CDR3nt: TGCAGTGCTAGAGACTTCCGGGATACGCAGTATTTT
CDR3aa: CSARDFRDTQYF

d_gene: -
j_gene: TRBJ2-7
v_gene: TRBV11-2
abundance: many
CDR3nt: TGTGCCAGCAGCCAGGGAAAACTCTACGAGCAGTACTTC
CDR3aa: CASSQGKLYEQYF